This T cell receptor beta chain came from a study of blood T cell repertoires in COVID-19. As for the study in general: Acute and convalescent COVID-19 samples came from the United States, Italy and Spain. Sources were T cells, B-cell-depleted T cells, or PBMCs; the material itself was cDNA or gDNA.

Authors' methods: Amplification from reference gene primers served as the basis for estimated nucleated cell counts. Generated by immunoSEQ multiplex PCR, the TCRdb table keeps only in-frame clones and is missing some. V and J calls and clone size are as listed in that table; D and trimming were resolved from the DNA. Of more than 300,000 clones in the sample, about 92% are singletons; the top ten hold around a sixth. Germline-derived CDR1 and CDR2 are ENHRY and SYGVKD. The J segment lost 7 bases and the V segment lost 6 bases, leaving 7 bases of the junction unmatched. The CDR3 has 14 amino acids. Before being deemed recovered, Cohort 3 donors had two negative PCRs, clearance, or symptom resolution.

The origin of this receptor is a woman in her twenties or thirties who had recovered from COVID-19. Material for sequencing was PBMCs or T cells enriched from blood (not recorded which). This chain links TRBV10-3 with TRBJ2-1, with 9 bases lining up with TRBD2. CDR3: CAIRPPTSGNEQFF. CDR3 DNA sequence: TGTGCCATCAGGCCCCCGACTAGCGGAAATGAGCAGTTCTTC.